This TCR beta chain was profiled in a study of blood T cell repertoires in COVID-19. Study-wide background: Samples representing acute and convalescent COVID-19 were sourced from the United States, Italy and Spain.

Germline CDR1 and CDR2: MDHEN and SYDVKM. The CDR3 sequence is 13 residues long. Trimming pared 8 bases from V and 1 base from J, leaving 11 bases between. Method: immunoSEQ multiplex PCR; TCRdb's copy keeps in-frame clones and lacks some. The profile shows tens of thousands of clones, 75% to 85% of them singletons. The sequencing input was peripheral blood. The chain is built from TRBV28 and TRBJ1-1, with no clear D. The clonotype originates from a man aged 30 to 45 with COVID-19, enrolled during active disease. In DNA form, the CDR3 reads TGTGCCAGCGTCGTTGCGGCGAACACTGAAGCTTTCTTT. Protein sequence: CASVVAANTEAFF.